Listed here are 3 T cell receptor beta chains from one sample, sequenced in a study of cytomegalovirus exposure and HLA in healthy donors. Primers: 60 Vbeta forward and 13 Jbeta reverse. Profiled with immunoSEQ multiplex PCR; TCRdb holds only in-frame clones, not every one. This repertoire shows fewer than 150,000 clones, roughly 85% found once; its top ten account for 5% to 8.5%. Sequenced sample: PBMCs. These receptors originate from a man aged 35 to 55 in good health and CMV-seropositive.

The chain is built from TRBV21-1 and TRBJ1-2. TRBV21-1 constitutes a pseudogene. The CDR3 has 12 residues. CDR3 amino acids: CASERGERGYTF. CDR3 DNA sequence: TGTGCCAGTGAGCGGGGGGAAAGAGGCTACACCTTC.

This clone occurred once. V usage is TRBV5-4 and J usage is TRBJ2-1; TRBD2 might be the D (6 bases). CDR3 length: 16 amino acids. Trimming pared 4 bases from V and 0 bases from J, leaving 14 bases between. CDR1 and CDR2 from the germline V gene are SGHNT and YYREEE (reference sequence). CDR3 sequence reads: CASSPWSGPSYNEQFF. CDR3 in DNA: TGTGCCAGCAGCCCATGGAGCGGGCCCTCCTACAATGAGCAGTTCTTC.

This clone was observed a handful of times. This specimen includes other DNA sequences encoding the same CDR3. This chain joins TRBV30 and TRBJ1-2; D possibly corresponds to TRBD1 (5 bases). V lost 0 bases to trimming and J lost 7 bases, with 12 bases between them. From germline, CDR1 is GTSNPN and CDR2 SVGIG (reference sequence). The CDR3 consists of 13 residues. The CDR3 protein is CAWSVGAGGGYTF. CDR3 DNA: TGTGCCTGGAGTGTAGGGGCAGGTGGTGGCTACACCTTC. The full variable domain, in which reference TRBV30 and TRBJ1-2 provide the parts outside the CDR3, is SQTIHQWPATLVQPVGSPLSLECTVEGTSNPNLYWYRQAAGRGLQLLFYSVGIGQISSEVPQNLSASRPQDRQFILSSKKLLLSDSGFYLCAWSVGAGGGYTFGSGTRLTVV.